This TCR beta chain was captured in a study of T cells in narcolepsy. CDR3 size: 16 residues. V shed 5 bases and J shed 0 bases, with 14 bases lying between them. Germline CDR1 reads SEHNR; CDR2 reads FQNEAQ (reference sequence). Clones were read by immunoSEQ multiplex PCR, and TCRdb kept only the in-frame ones, dropping some. The sample lists 34,000 or so clones; 60% to 80% were seen once. Sequenced material: memory (CD45RA-) CD4+ T cells from blood. The TCR was taken from a human donor in good health. J is TRBJ1-3 and V is TRBV7-9; D perhaps matches TRBD1 (6 bases). CDR3 amino acids: CASSPPGGRSGNTIYF. The CDR3, as DNA: TGTGCCAGCAGCCCCCCGGGGGGGCGCTCTGGAAACACCATATATTTT.